Following are 2 T cell receptor beta chains from one sample sequenced in a study of human T cells and chemical hapten exposure. Time point reported: patch test 2, 6 weeks after DPC sensitization. Treatment noted: therapeutic diphenylcyclopropenone sensitization with weekly scalp DPC. TCRdb reanalysed the RACE reads using MiXCR and keeps one entry per CDR3 protein. The sample contains under 450,000 distinct CDR3 sequences, 6% to 7% of which appear only once. The sample consisted of whole blood, taken in connection with sensitization to the hapten diphenylcyclopropenone (DPC). All receptors come from a woman aged 18-29 years with alopecia areata. Some clones in this sample may be carry-over from other donors' samples.

The V and J genes are TRBV5-1 and TRBJ1-6; D not certain. CDR1 and CDR2 from the germline V gene are SGHRS and YFSETQ. V lost 0 bases and J 8 bases, leaving 12 bases between the germline ends. This CDR3 has 15 residues. The DNA for the CDR3 is TGCGCCAGCAGCTTGGACGCCGGCATAGATTCACCCCTCCACTTT. It yields the protein CASSLDAGIDSPLHF.

This clonotype was recorded a few times. The V call is TRBV20-1, the J call TRBJ1-5; D unclear. V lost 3 bases and J 3 bases, leaving 6 bases between the germline ends. Germline V gene data show CDR1 as DFQATT and CDR2 as SNEGSKA (reference sequence). The CDR3 totals 12 residues. The CDR3 here is CSARSTNQPQHF. CDR3 nucleotides: TGCAGTGCTAGGTCAACCAATCAGCCCCAGCATTTT.